The 7 T cell receptor beta chains below were found in one sample sequenced in a study of vaccination effects on CD4 cells after COVID-19. Here immunoSEQ multiplex PCR was the method, and the copy in TCRdb shows in-frame clones only, minus some. The top ten hold roughly 8.8% of the sample, which has tens of thousands of clones, about 70% seen once. Following culture for 9 to 11 days, CD4+ T cells were isolated. For these receptors, no antigen is known. Material: CD4+ T cells from PBMCs cultured without peptide, obtained before COVID-19 vaccination. These receptors were collected from a human donor who had a prior SARS-CoV-2 infection.

CDR3 protein: CASSRRGPGTGELFF. Written as DNA, the CDR3 is TGTGCCAGCAGCCGCAGGGGGCCGGGCACCGGGGAGCTGTTTTTT. This rearrangement joins TRBV6-6 to TRBJ2-2; 8 bases map to TRBD1. The CDR3 sequence is 15 residues long. Germline CDR1 MNHNY, CDR2 SVGAGI (reference sequence). J lost 4 bases, V lost 6 bases, and 7 bases had no gene match.

Only one count was recorded for this clone. The V and J genes are TRBV9 and TRBJ2-3; 14 positions match TRBD2. With V trimmed by 4 bases and J by 6 bases, 7 bases remained unmatched. CDR1 SGDLS and CDR2 YYNGEE come from the germline V gene. The CDR3 length is 16 residues. The CDR3 reads CASSPRLAGGLDTQYF. CDR3 bases: TGTGCCAGCAGCCCCCGACTAGCGGGGGGGTTGGATACGCAGTATTTT.

The V gene is TRBV3-1 (or the pseudogene TRBV3-2), the J gene TRBJ1-1; D is uncertain. CDR1 LGHDT and CDR2 YNNKEL come from the germline V gene (reference sequence). V shed 0 bases and J shed 0 bases, with 11 bases lying between them. The CDR3 is 16 amino acids. CDR3 amino acids: CASSQDSAVMNTEAFF. The CDR3 region has the DNA TGTGCCAGCAGCCAAGATAGTGCAGTGATGAACACTGAAGCTTTCTTT.

This clone was counted only a few times. The gene calls are TRBV5-4 and TRBJ2-7; possible D gene TRBD2, 5 bases. This CDR3 comprises 15 residues. The germline V gene encodes CDR1 SGHNT and CDR2 YYREEE (reference sequence). Between the trimmed V and J ends, which lost 0 bases and 4 bases, there was a span of 14 bases. The CDR3: CASSLELEAHYEQYF. The CDR3 DNA reads TGTGCCAGCAGCTTGGAACTGGAGGCGCATTACGAGCAGTACTTC. Full variable domain (rest looked up from reference TRBV5-4 and TRBJ2-7): ETGVTQSPTHLIKTRGQQVTLRCSSQSGHNTVSWYQQALGQGPQFIFQYYREEENGRGNFPPRFSGLQFPNYSSELNVNALELDDSALYLCASSLELEAHYEQYFGPGTRLTVT.

The chain joins TRBV11-3 to TRBJ2-7, with TRBD1 matching 7 bases. The CDR3 is made up of 14 amino acids. V dropped 1 base and J dropped 1; count of bases not matched to a gene: 1. From germline, CDR1 is SGHNT and CDR2 YENEEA. CDR3 sequence: CASSLAGGSYEQYF. The CDR3 region has the DNA TGTGCCAGCAGCTTAGCAGGGGGATCCTACGAGCAGTACTTC.

This chain links TRBV15 with TRBJ2-1; TRBD1 aligns across 7 bases. J was trimmed by 4 bases and V by 7 bases; bases with no gene match: 10. The CDR3 consists of 15 residues. CDR1 and CDR2 from the germline V gene are LNHNV and YYDKDF (reference sequence). The CDR3 region is CATTRAGTEYNEQFF. In DNA form, the CDR3 reads TGTGCCACCACGAGAGCCGGGACAGAGTACAATGAGCAGTTCTTC.

This clone came up once. The CDR3 bases are TGTGCCAGCAGCGCCTTGGGAGGGGAGACCCAGTACTTC. It codes for CASSALGGETQYF. The chain links TRBV6-6 to TRBJ2-5; 7 bases agree with TRBD2. Germline loops: CDR1 MNHNY, CDR2 SVGAGI (reference sequence). The CDR3 covers 13 residues. The ends lost 6 bases at V and 5 bases at J; junction bases unmatched: 6.